Detailed here is one T cell receptor (beta chain). The target antigen is unknown. Clones were read by immunoSEQ multiplex PCR, and TCRdb kept only the in-frame ones, dropping some. The sample has 100,000 to 150,000 clones, 85% to 95% seen once. Germline V gene sequence: CDR1 MGHDK, CDR2 SYGVNS. After removal of 2 bases from V and 5 bases from J, the junction contained 6 bases not matched to a gene. The CDR3 is made up of 16 amino acids. The data derive from a study of cytomegalovirus exposure and HLA in healthy donors. Overall study results and limits: Fewer than 200 TCR beta chains were listed as cytomegalovirus-associated. Reported results showed that the classifier diagnosed cytomegalovirus status with high specificity and sensitivity. First-cohort TCR clusters tended to co-occur in the roughly 130 validation repertoires, a later analysis found.

These donors were members of the approximately 120-subject validation cohort, a group separate from the approximately 670-subject first cohort. Sequenced sample: PBMCs. The chain couples TRBV25-1 to TRBJ2-1, with 10 bases lining up with TRBD2. The receptor was derived from a woman aged 18 to 35 in good health and CMV-seronegative. CDR3 in amino acids: CASSETAGGINNEQFF. In DNA form, the CDR3 reads TGTGCCAGCAGTGAAACAGCGGGAGGGATAAACAATGAGCAGTTCTTC.